The subject of this entry is one T cell receptor (beta chain). The data derive from a study of human T cells and chemical hapten exposure. Study context: DPC 0.01% went on the upper back by patch test, with reading at 6 days.

Documented time point: patch test 3, about 24 weeks after DPC sensitization. As to treatment: therapeutic diphenylcyclopropenone sensitization with weekly scalp DPC. Suited to DPC and affected by alopecia, the donors ranged from 18 to 70 years old. Unique molecular identifiers were affixed to discrete cDNA molecules within the library. A single record per CDR3 protein comes from TCRdb applying MiXCR to the RACE reads. Of 99,000 or so distinct CDR3 sequences listed, around 35% are singletons. The sequence was obtained from a man in his forties with alopecia areata. Some clones in this sample may be carry-over from other donors' samples. The sequences come from whole blood, collected in connection with sensitization to the hapten diphenylcyclopropenone (DPC).

The CDR3 coding sequence is TGTGCCAGCAGCCGGGGACAACCTTCCGTTCACACAGATACGCAGTATTTT. It is translated as CASSRGQPSVHTDTQYF. The chain recombines TRBV7-9 with TRBJ2-3; tentative D call: TRBD1 (6 bases). The CDR3 runs to 17 residues. V lost 5 bases and J 2 bases, leaving 20 bases between the germline ends. CDR1 is SEHNR and CDR2 is FQNEAQ in the germline V gene (reference sequence).